The subject of this entry is one T cell receptor beta chain. What it binds is unknown. The CDR3 loop spans 16 amino acids. V trimming: 5 bases; J trimming: 2 bases; junction bases outside the gene matches: 7. Germline CDR1 and CDR2: LNHDA and SQIVND (reference sequence). The sample belongs to a study of T cell repertoires in cytomegalovirus infection. On the study more broadly: Shared public TCR beta signatures pointed to both CMV infection and a matching HLA type. Study outcomes and limitations: HLA-C-restricted CMV-specific TCR beta clonotypes were dominant in the ex vivo response. Pooled public TCR beta family frequency picked out CMV carriers with the relevant HLA.

TCRdb fed the reads into MiXCR, producing one record per CDR3 protein. The sample records approximately 700,000 distinct CDR3 sequences, 35% to 40% being singletons. This TCR was recovered from a human donor in good health (CMV status not recorded). Some clones in this sample may be carry-over from other donors' samples. V is TRBV19 and J is TRBJ2-1; 9 bases fit TRBD2. The sequenced sample consisted of PBMCs. The CDR3 DNA reads as TGTGCCAGTAGTCTGGCTAGCGGGACAACCTACAATGAGCAGTTCTTC. It is translated as CASSLASGTTYNEQFF. The variable domain in full, with the rest retrieved from reference TRBV19 and TRBJ2-1, is DGGITQSPKYLFRKEGQNVTLSCEQNLNHDAMYWYRQDPGQGLRLIYYSQIVNDFQKGDIAEGYSVSREKKESFPLTVTSAQKNPTAFYLCASSLASGTTYNEQFFGPGTRLTVL.